A single T cell receptor beta chain is shown here with its context. Its antigen remains unidentified. This CDR3 is 15 amino acids long. The trim removed 5 bases at V and 3 bases at J, leaving 8 bases unmatched. Germline CDR1 SGHVS, CDR2 FQNEAQ. CD8 cells classed as naive were CD45RO-negative and positively selected for CCR7, excluding terminally differentiated effector memory CD45RA+ cells. The donors, all of them Caucasian adults, lived in Nashville, Tennessee. Data came from immunoSEQ multiplex PCR; TCRdb stores just in-frame clones and leaves some out. The table records 2 million to 2.5 million clones, around 93% of them present only once. This sample was included in a study of shared clonotypes between healthy human individuals. Study-wide findings and caveats: Compared with memory subsets, naive subsets generally had larger estimated richness.

The sample taken for sequencing was naive CD8+ T cells from PBMCs. The chain joins TRBV7-8 to TRBJ1-2; TRBD1 agrees at 8 bases. The origin of this receptor is a man in his late teens or twenties in good health. Some clones in this sample may be carry-over from other donors' samples. The CDR3 DNA is TGTGCCAGCAGCCCAAAGGACAGGGCGGACTATGGCTACACCTTC. The encoded protein is CASSPKDRADYGYTF.